This T cell receptor beta chain was identified in a study of blood T cell repertoires in COVID-19. At the level of the study: The United States, Italy and Spain supplied acute and convalescent COVID-19 samples.

This CDR3 is 16 amino acids long. V lost 2 bases and J lost 0; bases outside the gene matches: 3. Germline-derived CDR1 and CDR2 are LGHDT and YNNKEL (reference sequence). In the authors' workflow: Scientists estimated how many nucleated cells there were by amplifying reference gene primers. Using immunoSEQ multiplex PCR, the repertoire was profiled, and TCRdb retains in-frame clones only, with some absent. V and J calls and clone size are given by that table; D and trimming were obtained from the DNA. The repertoire holds 150,000 to 200,000 clones, 80% seen once, with about 6.9% in the top ten. This chain links TRBV3-1 (or the pseudogene TRBV3-2) with TRBJ2-4, with TRBD1 matching 8 bases. Sequenced: peripheral blood. The TCR originated in a man aged 55 to 70 with acute or convalescent COVID-19. CDR3 loop: CASSQPRGRAKNIQYF. CDR3 in DNA: TGTGCCAGCAGCCAACCCAGGGGGCGAGCCAAAAACATTCAGTACTTC.